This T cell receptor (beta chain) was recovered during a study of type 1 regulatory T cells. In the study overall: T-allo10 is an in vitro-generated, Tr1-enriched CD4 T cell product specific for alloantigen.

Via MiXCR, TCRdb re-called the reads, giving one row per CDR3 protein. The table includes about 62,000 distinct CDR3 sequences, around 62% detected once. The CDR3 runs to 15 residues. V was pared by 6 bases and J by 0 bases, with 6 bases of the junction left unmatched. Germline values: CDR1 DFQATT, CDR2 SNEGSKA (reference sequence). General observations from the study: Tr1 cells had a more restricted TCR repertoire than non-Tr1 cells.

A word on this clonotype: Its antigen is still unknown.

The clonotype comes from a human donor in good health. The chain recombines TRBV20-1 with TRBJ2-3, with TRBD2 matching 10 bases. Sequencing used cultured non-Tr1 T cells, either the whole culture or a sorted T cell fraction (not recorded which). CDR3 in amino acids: CSAQGLASSTDTQYF. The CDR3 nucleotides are TGCAGTGCACAGGGACTAGCGTCTAGCACAGATACGCAGTATTTT.